Described below is a single T cell receptor (beta chain) sequence and its context. Its antigen is not identified. This sample is drawn from a study of CD4 T cells in relation to SARS-CoV-2 and coronaviruses. Produced via immunoSEQ multiplex PCR; TCRdb's table is partial and in-frame only. This sample has under 20,000 clones; more than 75% occur once, and the top ten carry about a third. Germline lookup yields CDR1 MNHEY and CDR2 SVGEGT. Trimming at V came to 5 bases and at J to 2 bases, leaving 4 bases not matched to a gene. The CDR3 extends over 15 amino acids. Unexposed donor CD4+ T cells date from about 2011-2018, before the COVID-19 pandemic. The cells were cultured for 9 to 11 days before CD4+ T cells were isolated.

The sample comprised CD4+ T cells from PBMCs, cultured in vitro. The sequence was obtained from a human donor in good health. The chain joins TRBV6-2 or TRBV6-3 to TRBJ2-3; 10 nucleotides line up with TRBD2. The CDR3 is CASSRTSGFTDTQYF. CDR3 nucleotide sequence: TGTGCCAGCAGTCGGACTAGCGGTTTCACAGATACGCAGTATTTT.